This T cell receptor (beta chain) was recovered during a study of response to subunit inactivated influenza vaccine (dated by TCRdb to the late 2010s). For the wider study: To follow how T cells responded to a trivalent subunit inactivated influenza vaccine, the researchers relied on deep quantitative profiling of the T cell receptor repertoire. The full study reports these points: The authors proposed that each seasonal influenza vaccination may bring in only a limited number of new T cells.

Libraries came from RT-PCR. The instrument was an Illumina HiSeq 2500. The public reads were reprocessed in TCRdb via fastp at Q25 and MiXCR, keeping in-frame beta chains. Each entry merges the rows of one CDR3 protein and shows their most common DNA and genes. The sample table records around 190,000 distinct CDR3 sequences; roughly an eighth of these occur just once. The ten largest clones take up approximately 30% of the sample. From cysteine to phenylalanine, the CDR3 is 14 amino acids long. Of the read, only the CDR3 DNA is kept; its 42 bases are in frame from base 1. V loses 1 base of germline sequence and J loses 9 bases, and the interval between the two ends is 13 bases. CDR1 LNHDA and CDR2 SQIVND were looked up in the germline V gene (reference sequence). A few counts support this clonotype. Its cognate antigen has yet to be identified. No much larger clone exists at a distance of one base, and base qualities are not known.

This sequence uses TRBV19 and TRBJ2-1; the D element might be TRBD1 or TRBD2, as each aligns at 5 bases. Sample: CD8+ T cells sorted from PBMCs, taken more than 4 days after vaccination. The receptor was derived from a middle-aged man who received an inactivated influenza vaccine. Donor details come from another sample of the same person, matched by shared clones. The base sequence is TGTGCCAGTAGTATAGGAGGGGATGGTGGTGAGCAGTTCTTC. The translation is CASSIGGDGGEQFF.